A selection of T cell receptor beta chains follows, all from one sample in a study of CD8 T cells in ankylosing spondylitis. TCRdb passed the 5' RACE reads through MiXCR, listing each CDR3 protein once. The table has roughly 180,000 distinct CDR3 sequences, 9.8% seen once. The specimen was blood, either unsorted or a sorted T cell fraction (not recorded which). The source of these receptors is a female donor with ankylosing spondylitis or in good health (not recorded which). The CDR3 runs from the conserved cysteine through the conserved F or W. The D gene is left open where the match is weak. A row's size may be missing; if present it is once, few, many or a size class.

CDR3nt,CDR3aa,abundance,d_gene,j_gene,v_gene
TGTGCCAGCGGCCATTCATGGAGGGGAACTAGCACAGATACGCAGTATTTT,CASGHSWRGTSTDTQYF,-,-,TRBJ2-3,TRBV9
TGTGCCAGCAGCTTATCACCTAACGAGTACGAGCAGTACTTC,CASSLSPNEYEQYF,many,-,TRBJ2-7,TRBV7-9
TGTGCCAGCAGTTGGGGGGCGCTCACTGAAGCTTTCTTT,CASSWGALTEAFF,few,-,TRBJ1-1,TRBV12-3/TRBV12-4
TGTGCCAGCAGCGCGGGACAGTTATACAATGAGCAGTTCTTC,CASSAGQLYNEQFF,many,TRBD1,TRBJ2-1,TRBV9
TGCGCCAGCAGCCAAGAGGACTACAGATACAATGAGCAGTTCTTC,CASSQEDYRYNEQFF,-,-,TRBJ2-1,TRBV4-1
TGTGCCATCAGTGAGTCCGGCAGGGAGGACACTGAAGCTTTCTTT,CAISESGREDTEAFF,-,-,TRBJ1-1,TRBV10-3
TGTGCCAGCAGCTCGCCAGGGACTAGCAGGACAGATACGCAGTATTTT,CASSSPGTSRTDTQYF,-,TRBD2,TRBJ2-3,TRBV5-6
TGTGCCAGCAGTCCCCCTAGGTCTGGGGCCAACGTCCTGACTTTC,CASSPPRSGANVLTF,many,-,TRBJ2-6,TRBV27
TGTGCCAGCACCCAAGTCCTACTAGGACCTTTCGAGCAGTACTTC,CASTQVLLGPFEQYF,few,-,TRBJ2-7,TRBV11-2
TGCGCCAGCAGCTTGGGGAATCCTATCACTGAAGCTTTCTTT,CASSLGNPITEAFF,-,-,TRBJ1-1,TRBV5-1
TGTGCCAGCAGCCTAGGCGGGACTCAAGAGACCCAGTACTTC,CASSLGGTQETQYF,few,-,TRBJ2-5,TRBV9
TGTGCCAGCAGTTTATCTCCCCTCTCTCATGAGCAGTTCTTC,CASSLSPLSHEQFF,few,-,TRBJ2-1,TRBV27
TGTGCCAGCAGCCCGGGACTAGCGGGCTCTGGGGCCAACGTCCTGACTTTC,CASSPGLAGSGANVLTF,few,TRBD2,TRBJ2-6,TRBV3-1
TGTGCCAGCAGCCAAGTTGGTCGCGAGCAGTACTTC,CASSQVGREQYF,many,-,TRBJ2-7,TRBV11-1
TGTGCCAGCAGCCCACTCCAGGGGGGTAGCAATCAGCCCCAGCATTTT,CASSPLQGGSNQPQHF,many,TRBD1,TRBJ1-5,TRBV12-3/TRBV12-4
TGTGCCTGGAGTGAGGATCCGGGACAGAGAAACACTGAAGCTTTCTTT,CAWSEDPGQRNTEAFF,many,TRBD1,TRBJ1-1,TRBV30
TGCAGTGCTAGAGCCGGGGCTAGCGGGAGCCTGGGCACAGATACGCAGTATTTT,CSARAGASGSLGTDTQYF,-,TRBD2,TRBJ2-3,TRBV20-1
TGCGCCAGCAGCCAACCCGGACAGGGGTGGACTGAAGCTTTCTTT,CASSQPGQGWTEAFF,few,TRBD1,TRBJ1-1,TRBV4-1
TGTGCCAGCAGAGCACCTCGGGACACCCCCTACGAGCAGTACTTC,CASRAPRDTPYEQYF,few,-,TRBJ2-7,TRBV28
TGTGCCATCACCGCCTCCCGGGCTAGCGGATACAATGAGCAGTTCTTC,CAITASRASGYNEQFF,many,TRBD2,TRBJ2-1,TRBV10-3
TGTGCCAGCAGTAAGACTCGCGGACAGGGGGCCGATGAGCAGTTCTTC,CASSKTRGQGADEQFF,-,TRBD1,TRBJ2-1,TRBV4-2
TGTGCCAGCACAAGGGATTATACGCAGTATTTT,CASTRDYTQYF,few,-,TRBJ2-3,TRBV2
TGCAGCGTTGAAGGTCAAGGTTCTAACTATGGCTACACCTTC,CSVEGQGSNYGYTF,-,-,TRBJ1-2,TRBV29-1
TGTGCCAGCAGCTTAGTCGGGGCGCGGAGCTCCTACAATGAGCAGTTCTTC,CASSLVGARSSYNEQFF,few,-,TRBJ2-1,TRBV7-8
TGTGCCAGCAGCCCCCCTTTTGGCTACACCTTC,CASSPPFGYTF,many,-,TRBJ1-2,TRBV5-8
TGCAGCGTTGAAGGCTGGGTACGAGGTCAATACAATGAGCAGTTCTTC,CSVEGWVRGQYNEQFF,-,-,TRBJ2-1,TRBV29-1